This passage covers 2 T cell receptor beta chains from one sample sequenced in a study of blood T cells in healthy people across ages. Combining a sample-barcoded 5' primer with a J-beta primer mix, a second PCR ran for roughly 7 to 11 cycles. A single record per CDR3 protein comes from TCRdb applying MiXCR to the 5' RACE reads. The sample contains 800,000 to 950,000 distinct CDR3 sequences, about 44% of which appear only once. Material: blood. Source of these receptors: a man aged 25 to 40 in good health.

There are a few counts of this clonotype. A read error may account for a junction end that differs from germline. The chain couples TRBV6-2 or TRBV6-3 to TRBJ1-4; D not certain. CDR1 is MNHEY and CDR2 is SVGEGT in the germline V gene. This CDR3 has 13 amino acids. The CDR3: CAGRFATNEKLFF. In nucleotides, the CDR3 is TGTGCCGGCAGATTTGCAACTAATGAAAAACTGTTTTTT.

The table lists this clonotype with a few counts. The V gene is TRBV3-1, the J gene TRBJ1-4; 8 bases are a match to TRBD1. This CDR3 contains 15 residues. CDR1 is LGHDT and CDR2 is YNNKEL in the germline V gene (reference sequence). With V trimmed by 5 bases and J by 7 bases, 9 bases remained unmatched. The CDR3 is CASSSRTGYGEKLFF. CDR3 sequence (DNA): TGTGCCAGCAGCTCCCGGACAGGGTACGGTGAAAAACTGTTTTTT.